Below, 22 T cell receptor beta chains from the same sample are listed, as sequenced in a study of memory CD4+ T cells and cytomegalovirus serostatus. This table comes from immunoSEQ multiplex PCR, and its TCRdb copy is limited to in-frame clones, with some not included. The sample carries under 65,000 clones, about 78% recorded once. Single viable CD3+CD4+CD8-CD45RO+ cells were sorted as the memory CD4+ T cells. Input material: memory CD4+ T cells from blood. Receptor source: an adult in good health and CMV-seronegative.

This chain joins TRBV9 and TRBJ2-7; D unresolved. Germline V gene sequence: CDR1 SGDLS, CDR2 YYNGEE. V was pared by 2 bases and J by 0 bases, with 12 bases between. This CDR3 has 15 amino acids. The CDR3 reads CASSVGAHSSYEQYF. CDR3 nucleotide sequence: TGTGCCAGCAGCGTTGGCGCGCACAGCTCCTACGAGCAGTACTTC. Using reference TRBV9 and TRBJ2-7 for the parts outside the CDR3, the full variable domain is DSGVTQTPKHLITATGQRVTLRCSPRSGDLSVYWYQQSLDQGLQFLIQYYNGEERAKGNILERFSAQQFPDLHSELNLSSLELGDSALYFCASSVGAHSSYEQYFGPGTRLTVT.

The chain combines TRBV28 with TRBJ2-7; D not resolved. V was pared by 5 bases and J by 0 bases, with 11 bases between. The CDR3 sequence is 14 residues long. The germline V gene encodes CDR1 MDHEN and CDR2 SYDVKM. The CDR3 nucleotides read TGTGCCAGCAGTCAAACGACATTCTCCTACGAGCAGTACTTC. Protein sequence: CASSQTTFSYEQYF.

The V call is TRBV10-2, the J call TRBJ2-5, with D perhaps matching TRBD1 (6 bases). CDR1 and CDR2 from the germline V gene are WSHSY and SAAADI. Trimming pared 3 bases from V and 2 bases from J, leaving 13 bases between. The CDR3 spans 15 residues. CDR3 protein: CASSDGGIPQETQYF. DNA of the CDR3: TGCGCCAGCAGTGATGGGGGCATACCGCAAGAGACCCAGTACTTC.

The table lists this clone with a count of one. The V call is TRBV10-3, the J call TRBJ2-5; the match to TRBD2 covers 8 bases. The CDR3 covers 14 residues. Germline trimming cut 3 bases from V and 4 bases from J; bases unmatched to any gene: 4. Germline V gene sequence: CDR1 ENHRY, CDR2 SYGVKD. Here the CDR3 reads CAISDPGRAETQYF. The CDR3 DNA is TGTGCCATCAGTGACCCCGGGAGGGCAGAGACCCAGTACTTC.

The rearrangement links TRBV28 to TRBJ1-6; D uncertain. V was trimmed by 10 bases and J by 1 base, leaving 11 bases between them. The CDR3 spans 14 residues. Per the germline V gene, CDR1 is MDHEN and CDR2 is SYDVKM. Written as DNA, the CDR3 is TGTGCCACGCTTTCGGGGTCCTATAATTCACCCCTCCACTTT. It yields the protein CATLSGSYNSPLHF.

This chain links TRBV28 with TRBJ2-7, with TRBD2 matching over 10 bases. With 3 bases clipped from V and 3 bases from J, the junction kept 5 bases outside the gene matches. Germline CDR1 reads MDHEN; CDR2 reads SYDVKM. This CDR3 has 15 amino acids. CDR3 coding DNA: TGTGCCAGCAGTTTGGTGGGACTAGCGAACTACGAGCAGTACTTC. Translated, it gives CASSLVGLANYEQYF.

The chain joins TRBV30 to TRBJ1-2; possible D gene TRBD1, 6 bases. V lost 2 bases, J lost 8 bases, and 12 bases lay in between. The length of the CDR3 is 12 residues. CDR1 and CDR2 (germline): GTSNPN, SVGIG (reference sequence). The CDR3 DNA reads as TGTGCCTGGAGTCAGGGGCGCCGAGGCTACACCTTC. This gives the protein CAWSQGRRGYTF.

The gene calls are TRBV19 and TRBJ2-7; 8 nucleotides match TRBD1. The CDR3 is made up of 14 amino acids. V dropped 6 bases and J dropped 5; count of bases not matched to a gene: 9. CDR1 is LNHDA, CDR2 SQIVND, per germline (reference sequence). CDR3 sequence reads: CASSSRQGAHEQYF. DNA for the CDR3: TGTGCCAGTAGCTCACGTCAGGGGGCCCACGAGCAGTACTTC. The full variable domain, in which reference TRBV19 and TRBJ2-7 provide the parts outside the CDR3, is DGGITQSPKYLFRKEGQNVTLSCEQNLNHDAMYWYRQDPGQGLRLIYYSQIVNDFQKGDIAEGYSVSREKKESFPLTVTSAQKNPTAFYLCASSSRQGAHEQYFGPGTRLTVT.

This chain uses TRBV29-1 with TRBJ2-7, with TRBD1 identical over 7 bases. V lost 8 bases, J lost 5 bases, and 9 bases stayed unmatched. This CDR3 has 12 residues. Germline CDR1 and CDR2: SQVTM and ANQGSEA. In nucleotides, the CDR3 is TGCAGCTATGGACAGGTTCGAGACGAGCAGTACTTC. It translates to CSYGQVRDEQYF.

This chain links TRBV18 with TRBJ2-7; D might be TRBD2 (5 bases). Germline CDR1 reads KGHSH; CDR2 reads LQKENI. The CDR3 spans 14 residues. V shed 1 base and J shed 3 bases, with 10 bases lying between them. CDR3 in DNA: TGTGCCAGCTCACCACTCCCTGGGAGCTACGAGCAGTACTTC. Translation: CASSPLPGSYEQYF.

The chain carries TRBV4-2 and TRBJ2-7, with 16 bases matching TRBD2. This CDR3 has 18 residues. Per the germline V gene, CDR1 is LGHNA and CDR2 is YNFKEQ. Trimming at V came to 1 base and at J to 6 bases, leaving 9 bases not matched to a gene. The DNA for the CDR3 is TGTGCCAGCAGCCAAGGGGGGACTAGCGGGAGGGTGCGCGGCGAGCAGTACTTC. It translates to CASSQGGTSGRVRGEQYF.

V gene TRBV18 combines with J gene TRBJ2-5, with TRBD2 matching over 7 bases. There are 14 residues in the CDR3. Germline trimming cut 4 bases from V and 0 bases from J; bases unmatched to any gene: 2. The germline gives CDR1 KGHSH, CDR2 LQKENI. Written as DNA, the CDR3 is TGTGCCAGCTCACTAGGGACTAACCAAGAGACCCAGTACTTC. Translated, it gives CASSLGTNQETQYF.

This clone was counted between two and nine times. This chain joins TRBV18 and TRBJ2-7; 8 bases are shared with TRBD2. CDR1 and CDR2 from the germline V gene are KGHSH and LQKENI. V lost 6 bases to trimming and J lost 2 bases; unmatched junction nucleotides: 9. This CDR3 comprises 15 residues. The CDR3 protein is CASSQTSGLTYEQYF. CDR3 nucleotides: TGTGCCAGCTCGCAAACTAGCGGCCTTACCTACGAGCAGTACTTC.

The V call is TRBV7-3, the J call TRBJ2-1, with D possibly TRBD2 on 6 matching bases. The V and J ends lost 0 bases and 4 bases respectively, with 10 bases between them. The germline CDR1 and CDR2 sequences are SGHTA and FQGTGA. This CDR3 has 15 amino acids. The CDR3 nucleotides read TGTGCCAGCAGCTTAACGTCGAGCGGGTACAATGAGCAGTTCTTC. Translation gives CASSLTSSGYNEQFF.

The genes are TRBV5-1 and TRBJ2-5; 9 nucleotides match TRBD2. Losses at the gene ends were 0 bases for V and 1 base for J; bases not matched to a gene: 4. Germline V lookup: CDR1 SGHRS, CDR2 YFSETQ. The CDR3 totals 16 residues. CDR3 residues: CASSLGPSGTQETQYF. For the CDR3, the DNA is TGCGCCAGCAGCTTGGGCCCTAGCGGGACCCAAGAGACCCAGTACTTC.

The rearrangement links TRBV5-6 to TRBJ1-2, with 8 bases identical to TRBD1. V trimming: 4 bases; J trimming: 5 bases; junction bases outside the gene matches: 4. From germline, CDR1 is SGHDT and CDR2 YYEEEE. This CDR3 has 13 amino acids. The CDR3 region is CASSIDRGYGYTF. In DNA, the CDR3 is TGTGCCAGCAGCATAGACAGGGGATATGGCTACACCTTC.

The CDR3 DNA is TGTGCCAGCTCACCACGGGACCCACGGCTGGGTTACGAGCAGTACTTC. It encodes CASSPRDPRLGYEQYF. This chain links TRBV18 with TRBJ2-7; D may be TRBD1 or TRBD2 (5 bases each). V was trimmed by 1 base and J by 4 bases, leaving 17 bases between them. This CDR3 contains 16 residues. The germline gives CDR1 KGHSH, CDR2 LQKENI.

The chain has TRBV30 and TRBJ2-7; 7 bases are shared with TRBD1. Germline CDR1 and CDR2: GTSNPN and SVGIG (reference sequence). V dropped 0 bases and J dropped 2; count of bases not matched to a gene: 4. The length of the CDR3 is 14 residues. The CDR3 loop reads CAWSVWTGAYEQYF. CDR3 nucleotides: TGTGCCTGGAGTGTTTGGACAGGAGCCTACGAGCAGTACTTC.

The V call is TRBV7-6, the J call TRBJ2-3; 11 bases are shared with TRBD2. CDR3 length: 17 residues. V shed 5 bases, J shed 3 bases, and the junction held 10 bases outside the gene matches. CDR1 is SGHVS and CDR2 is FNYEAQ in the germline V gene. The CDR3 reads CASSPLAGAGGTDTQYF. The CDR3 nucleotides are TGTGCCAGCAGCCCACTAGCGGGAGCAGGTGGGACAGATACGCAGTATTTT. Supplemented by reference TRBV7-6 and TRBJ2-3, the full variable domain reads GAGVSQSPRYKVTKRGQDVALRCDPISGHVSLYWYRQALGQGPEFLTYFNYEAQQDKSGLPNDRFSAERPEGSISTLTIQRTEQRDSAMYRCASSPLAGAGGTDTQYFGPGTRLTVL.

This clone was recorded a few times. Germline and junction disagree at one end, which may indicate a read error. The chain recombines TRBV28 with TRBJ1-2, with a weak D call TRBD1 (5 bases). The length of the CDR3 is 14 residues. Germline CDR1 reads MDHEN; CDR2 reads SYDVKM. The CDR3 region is CASSKLGIESGGAF. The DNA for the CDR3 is TGTGCCAGCAGCAAACTGGGTATTGAGTCGGGGGGAGCTTTC.

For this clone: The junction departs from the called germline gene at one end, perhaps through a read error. The CDR3: CASSVDRGYGYTF. Written as DNA, the CDR3 is TGTGCCAGCAGCGTAGACAGGGGCTATGGCTACACCTTC. V is TRBV11-2 and J is TRBJ1-2, with 8 bases identical to TRBD1. The CDR3 totals 13 residues. Germline CDR1 SGHAT, CDR2 FQNNGV.

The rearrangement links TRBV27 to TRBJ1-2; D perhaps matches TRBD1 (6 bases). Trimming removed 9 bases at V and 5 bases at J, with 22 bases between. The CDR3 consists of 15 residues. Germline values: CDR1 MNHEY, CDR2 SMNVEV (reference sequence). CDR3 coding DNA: TGTGCCAGGGCTCCAGGGGTCGGAATTGGGTATGGCTACACCTTC. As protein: CARAPGVGIGYGYTF.